This TCR beta chain originates from a study of spatial heterogeneity in lung cancer. General study points: The study found that expanded intratumoral alpha and beta TCR counts tracked tumor mutation counts.

The sample's time point: sample taken at primary tumor resection. In each case, whole RNA from tumor, nontumor lung or frozen PBMC was sequenced unsorted. From the 5' RACE reads, TCRdb called clonotypes with MiXCR, one entry per CDR3 protein. The sample lists about 100,000 distinct CDR3 sequences; 4.4% were seen once. Concerning this clonotype: What it binds is unknown. Given a much more abundant clone one base away, this may be a read error.

V lost 1 base and J 14 bases, leaving 19 bases between the germline ends. The CDR3 runs to 13 residues. CDR1 and CDR2 from the germline V gene are DFQATT and SNEGSKA (reference sequence). This clonotype was sampled from a male donor with early-stage non-small cell lung cancer. This sample comprised lung tumor tissue, obtained at surgery. The rearrangement links TRBV20-1 to TRBJ2-3, with unresolved D. CDR3 amino acids: CSARVLRLMPLYF. CDR3 sequence (DNA): TGCAGTGCTAGAGTGTTGCGGCTAATGCCCCTGTATTTT.